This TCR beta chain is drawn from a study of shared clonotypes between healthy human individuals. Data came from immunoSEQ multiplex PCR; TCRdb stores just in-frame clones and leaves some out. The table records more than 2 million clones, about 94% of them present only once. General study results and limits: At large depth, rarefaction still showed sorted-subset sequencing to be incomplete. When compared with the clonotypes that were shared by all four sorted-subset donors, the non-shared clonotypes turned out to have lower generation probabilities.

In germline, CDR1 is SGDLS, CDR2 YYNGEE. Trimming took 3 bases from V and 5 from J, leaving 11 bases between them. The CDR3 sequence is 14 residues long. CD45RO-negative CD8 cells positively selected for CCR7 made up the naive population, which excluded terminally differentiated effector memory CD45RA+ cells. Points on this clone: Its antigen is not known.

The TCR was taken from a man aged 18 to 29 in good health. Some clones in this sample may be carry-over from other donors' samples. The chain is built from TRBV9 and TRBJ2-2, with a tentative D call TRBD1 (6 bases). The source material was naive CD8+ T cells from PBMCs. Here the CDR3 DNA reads TGTGCCAGCAGCGCGCTACAGGGAACCGGGGAGCTGTTTTTT. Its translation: CASSALQGTGELFF.